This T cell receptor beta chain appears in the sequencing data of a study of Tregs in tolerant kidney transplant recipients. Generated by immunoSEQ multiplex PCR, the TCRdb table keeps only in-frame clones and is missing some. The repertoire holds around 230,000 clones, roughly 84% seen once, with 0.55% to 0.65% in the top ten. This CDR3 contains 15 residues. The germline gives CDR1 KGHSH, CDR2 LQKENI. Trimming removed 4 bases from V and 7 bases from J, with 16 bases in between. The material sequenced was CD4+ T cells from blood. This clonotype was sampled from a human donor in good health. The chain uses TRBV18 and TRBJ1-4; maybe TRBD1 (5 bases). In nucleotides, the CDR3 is TGTGCCAGCTCACGCCTCCAGGGATTCGCTGAAAAACTGTTTTTT. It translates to CASSRLQGFAEKLFF.